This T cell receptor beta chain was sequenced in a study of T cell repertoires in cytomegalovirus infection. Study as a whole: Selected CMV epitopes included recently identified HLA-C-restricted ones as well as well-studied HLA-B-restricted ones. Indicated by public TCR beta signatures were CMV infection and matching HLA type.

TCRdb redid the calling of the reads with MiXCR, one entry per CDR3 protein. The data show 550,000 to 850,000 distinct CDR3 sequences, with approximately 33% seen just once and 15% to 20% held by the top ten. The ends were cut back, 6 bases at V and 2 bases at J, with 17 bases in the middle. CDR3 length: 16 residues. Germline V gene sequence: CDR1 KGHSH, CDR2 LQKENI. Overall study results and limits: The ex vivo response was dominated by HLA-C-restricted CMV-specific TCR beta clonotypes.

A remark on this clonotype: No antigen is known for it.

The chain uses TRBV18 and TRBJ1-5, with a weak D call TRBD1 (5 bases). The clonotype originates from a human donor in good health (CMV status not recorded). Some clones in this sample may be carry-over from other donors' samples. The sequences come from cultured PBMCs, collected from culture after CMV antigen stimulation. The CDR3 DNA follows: TGTGCCAGCTCGCCCGGGGCCGGGCAGGGCAATCAGCCCCAGCATTTT. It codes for CASSPGAGQGNQPQHF. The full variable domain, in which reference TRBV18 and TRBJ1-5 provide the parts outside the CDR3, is NAGVMQNPRHLVRRRGQEARLRCSPMKGHSHVYWYRQLPEEGLKFMVYLQKENIIDESGMPKERFSAEFPKEGPSILRIQQVVRGDSAAYFCASSPGAGQGNQPQHFGDGTRLSIL.